These 14 T cell receptor beta chains share one sample of origin, sequenced in a study of blood T cell repertoires in COVID-19. The data were produced by immunoSEQ multiplex PCR, yet TCRdb's version contains in-frame clones alone and is incomplete. The data hold roughly 250,000 clones, with about 86% observed a single time. The material sequenced was peripheral blood. Every receptor here comes from a person aged 65-85 years with COVID-19, enrolled during active disease.

The chain joins TRBV12-3 or TRBV12-4 to TRBJ1-1; TRBD1 is a possible D gene (5 bases). The CDR3 has 13 residues. V lost 3 bases, J lost 7 bases, and 12 bases lay in between. The CDR3 coding sequence is TGTGCCAGCAGTTTTAACAGGCTAATTGAAGCTTTCTTT. Its translation: CASSFNRLIEAFF.

This clone was counted once. The chain has TRBV19 and TRBJ1-2, with 9 positions matching TRBD1. The trim removed 6 bases at V and 7 bases at J, leaving 18 bases unmatched. CDR3 length: 17 amino acids. Germline V gives CDR1 LNHDA, CDR2 SQIVND (reference sequence). DNA for the CDR3: TGTGCCAGTAGGCGATCCGGGACAGGGAACCTTCTGGGTGGCTACACCTTC. It translates to CASRRSGTGNLLGGYTF.

The chain is built from TRBV5-6 and TRBJ2-2; possibly TRBD1 for D (6 bases). The germline gives CDR1 SGHDT, CDR2 YYEEEE. The CDR3 is made up of 15 amino acids. V was trimmed by 0 bases and J by 5 bases, leaving 11 bases between them. The CDR3, as DNA: TGTGCCAGCAGCTTGGAACAGGGTCAGACCGGGGAGCTGTTTTTT. This codes for CASSLEQGQTGELFF.

The chain has TRBV2 and TRBJ1-2; the match to TRBD1 covers 7 bases. Germline lookup yields CDR1 SNHLY and CDR2 FYNNEI. The CDR3 is 14 residues long. V lost 6 bases and J lost 7; bases outside the gene matches: 11. DNA for the CDR3: TGTGCCAGCAGAGAAAGACAGGGTTGGGGTGGCTACACCTTC. Protein sequence: CASRERQGWGGYTF.

The chain combines TRBV6-5 with TRBJ1-6; D is possibly TRBD1 (6 bases). V lost 5 bases and J 10 bases, leaving 9 bases between the germline ends. Germline loops: CDR1 MNHEY, CDR2 SVGAGI. CDR3 length equals 12 residues. CDR3 region: CASSPGASPLHF. The CDR3 nucleotides read TGTGCCAGCAGTCCAGGGGCGTCACCCCTCCACTTT.

Only a few counts were recorded for this clone. The V call is TRBV4-1, the J call TRBJ2-1; TRBD1 agrees at 7 bases. The ends lost 11 bases at V and 5 bases at J; junction bases unmatched: 12. Germline V lookup: CDR1 MGHRA, CDR2 YSYEKL. This CDR3 has 14 residues. The CDR3 nucleotides are TGCGCCCGTCCGACAGGGAGAAGGCACAATGAGCAGTTCTTC. Its translation: CARPTGRRHNEQFF.

V usage is TRBV1 and J usage is TRBJ2-5; TRBD2 reflects the table's D call only, with no check against the DNA. TRBV1 is labeled a pseudogene. The CDR3 has 16 amino acids. In nucleotides, the CDR3 is TGCACCAGCAGCCAAGATCGCCTAGCGGGGGCCGGGACCCAGTACTTC. It encodes CTSSQDRLAGAGTQYF.

The V call is TRBV7-9, the J call TRBJ2-3, with 8 bases that match TRBD2. Germline trimming cut 2 bases from V and 3 bases from J; bases unmatched to any gene: 4. Germline-derived CDR1 and CDR2 are SEHNR and FQNEAQ (reference sequence). The CDR3 is 15 amino acids. Written as DNA, the CDR3 is TGTGCCAGCAGCTTAATTAGCGGGAAGACAGATACGCAGTATTTT. As protein: CASSLISGKTDTQYF.

The rearrangement uses TRBV19 and TRBJ1-5; TRBD1 might be the D (5 bases). The CDR3 is 13 residues long. The V end was cut by 7 bases, the J end by 4 bases, with 11 bases between. Germline V lookup: CDR1 LNHDA, CDR2 SQIVND (reference sequence). The CDR3 DNA follows: TGTGCCAGTACCCGGCAGGGAAATCAGCCCCAGCATTTT. It specifies CASTRQGNQPQHF.

The CDR3 here is CSVSADRGTEAFF. The DNA for the CDR3 is TGCAGCGTTTCCGCGGACAGGGGCACTGAAGCTTTCTTT. This rearrangement joins TRBV29-1 to TRBJ1-1, with TRBD1 matching over 9 bases. CDR1 SQVTM and CDR2 ANQGSEA come from the germline V gene. Trimming removed 5 bases from V and 4 bases from J; junction bases left unmatched: 5. The CDR3 is 13 amino acids.

This chain links TRBV19 with TRBJ2-1; a weak D match, TRBD2 (5 bases). Germline lookup yields CDR1 LNHDA and CDR2 SQIVND (reference sequence). The CDR3 length is 15 residues. V shed 4 bases and J shed 1 base, with 11 bases lying between them. DNA for the CDR3: TGTGCCAGTAGTACCGTAGCGAGTTCCTACAATGAGCAGTTCTTC. This sequence encodes CASSTVASSYNEQFF.

The chain couples TRBV5-4 to TRBJ2-5; D may be TRBD2 (6 bases). V shed 4 bases and J shed 5 bases, with 9 bases lying between them. Germline loops: CDR1 SGHNT, CDR2 YYREEE (reference sequence). The CDR3 contains 12 residues. This CDR3 reads CASSRDSETQYF. Here the CDR3 DNA reads TGTGCCAGCAGCCGGGACTCCGAGACCCAGTACTTC.

This chain connects TRBV28 to TRBJ2-4, with D possibly being TRBD2 (6 bases). CDR3 size: 17 residues. V was trimmed by 5 bases and J by 1 base, leaving 18 bases between them. Germline CDR1 MDHEN, CDR2 SYDVKM. The CDR3 sequence is CASSPGTRRRAKNIQYF. DNA for the CDR3: TGTGCCAGCAGTCCCGGGACTCGCCGGCGGGCCAAAAACATTCAGTACTTC.

The chain recombines TRBV29-1 with TRBJ1-3, with D maybe TRBD1 (6 bases). The CDR3 sequence is 14 residues long. V lost 5 bases and J 3 bases, leaving 14 bases between the germline ends. In germline, CDR1 is SQVTM, CDR2 ANQGSEA. As DNA, the CDR3 is TGCAGCGTTTATGTCACAGGGTATGGAAACACCATATATTTT. Its protein product is CSVYVTGYGNTIYF.